A single sample gave rise to the 20 T cell receptor beta chains below, sequenced in a study of somatic mutations in cytotoxic T cells in rheumatoid arthritis. Profiling relied on immunoSEQ multiplex PCR, and the TCRdb table lists in-frame clones only, not all of them. The sample holds 2,500 to 3,000 clones, 65% to 70% seen once. Sequenced input: CD8+ T cells sorted from synovial fluid. The receptors were gathered from a woman between 18 and 29 years old with rheumatoid arthritis.

V gene TRBV16 combines with J gene TRBJ1-4; no definite D call. Trimming removed 0 bases at V and 4 bases at J, with 6 bases between. The CDR3 is made up of 14 amino acids. Germline V CDR1 and CDR2: KGHSY, FQNENV. The DNA for the CDR3 is TGTGCCAGCAGCCAATCACTTCTTAATGAAAAACTGTTTTTT. It specifies CASSQSLLNEKLFF.

The genes are TRBV7-9 and TRBJ2-4; D uncertain. This CDR3 region has 13 residues. CDR1 and CDR2 from the germline V gene are SEHNR and FQNEAQ (reference sequence). Trimming cost V 11 bases and J 0 bases, with 11 bases left between them. CDR3 in amino acids: CAPSSLAKNIQYF. CDR3 DNA: TGTGCCCCGTCCTCACTAGCCAAAAACATTCAGTACTTC.

This clone was seen a handful of times. The chain links TRBV7-9 to TRBJ2-2; 9 bases align to TRBD1. V lost 8 bases, J lost 7 bases, and 8 bases stayed unmatched. This CDR3 is built from 14 residues. CDR1 is SEHNR, CDR2 FQNEAQ, per germline (reference sequence). The CDR3 nucleotides read TGTGCCAGCGAAACAGGGGGCGCGGACGGGGAGCTGTTTTTT. Translated: CASETGGADGELFF.

The V gene is TRBV6-5, the J gene TRBJ2-7; 9 bases map to TRBD1. The CDR3 runs to 13 residues. Germline loops: CDR1 MNHEY, CDR2 SVGAGI. The V and J ends lost 7 bases and 5 bases, in that order; junction bases with no gene match: 6. Written as DNA, the CDR3 is TGTGCCAGCATAGGGACAGGGAAGAACGAGCAGTACTTC. This gives the protein CASIGTGKNEQYF.

This clone was recorded a few times. This chain connects TRBV6-4 to TRBJ2-7; D perhaps matches TRBD1 (6 bases). V gave up 5 bases and J gave up 3 bases, with 11 bases separating them. The length of the CDR3 is 13 residues. Germline-derived CDR1 and CDR2 are MRHNA and SNTAGT. The CDR3 nucleotides are TGTGCCAGCAGTCCCGGACAGCACTACGAGCAGTACTTC. Protein product: CASSPGQHYEQYF.

The V call is TRBV19, the J call TRBJ1-4; maybe TRBD1 (6 bases). V was cut by 6 bases and J by 12 bases, with 20 bases left in between. This CDR3 is 14 amino acids long. Germline values: CDR1 LNHDA, CDR2 SQIVND (reference sequence). CDR3 nucleotide sequence: TGTGCCAGTAGACCCCGGGGGGCGTCAAGAGAACTGTTTTTT. It yields the protein CASRPRGASRELFF.

V is TRBV30 and J is TRBJ2-3; a possible D gene is TRBD2 (5 bases). Germline V gene sequence: CDR1 GTSNPN, CDR2 SVGIG (reference sequence). The V gene lost 2 bases and the J gene lost 4 bases, with 10 bases spanning the gap. This CDR3 contains 13 residues. The CDR3 DNA sequence: TGTGCCTGGAGTACGGGGTCCGCAGATACGCAGTATTTT. It encodes CAWSTGSADTQYF.

This chain links TRBV4-3 with TRBJ2-5, with D perhaps TRBD2 (5 bases). Germline CDR1 and CDR2: LGHNA and YSLEER. The germline V and J ends were trimmed by 1 base and 5 bases, with 8 bases remaining between them. The CDR3 extends over 13 amino acids. The CDR3 protein is CASSQVGGETQYF. The CDR3 DNA reads TGCGCCAGCAGCCAAGTAGGCGGGGAGACCCAGTACTTC.

The chain couples TRBV7-6 to TRBJ1-1, with 8 bases matching TRBD1. V lost 7 bases to trimming and J lost 0 bases; unmatched junction nucleotides: 13. The CDR3 length is 17 residues. Germline CDR1 and CDR2: SGHVS and FNYEAQ. CDR3 loop: CASTPVRGPPMNTEAFF. The CDR3 DNA follows: TGTGCCAGCACCCCGGTCAGGGGGCCCCCGATGAACACTGAAGCTTTCTTT.

V and J are TRBV4-1 and TRBJ2-5; perhaps TRBD2 as D (6 bases). The germline gives CDR1 MGHRA, CDR2 YSYEKL. The CDR3 contains 17 residues. The ends were cut back, 2 bases at V and 7 bases at J, with 23 bases in the middle. In nucleotides, the CDR3 is TGCGCCAGCAGCCAAAGGGGTCGGGACGGGGGAGTCTTGACCCAGTACTTC. Translated, it gives CASSQRGRDGGVLTQYF.

This chain uses TRBV7-6 with TRBJ2-7, with 7 bases matching TRBD1. The V gene end was trimmed by 5 bases and the J gene end by 2 bases; junction bases not matched to a gene: 18. Germline values: CDR1 SGHVS, CDR2 FNYEAQ. The CDR3 is 18 residues long. Written as DNA, the CDR3 is TGTGCCAGCAGCCGTATTGTTAGACAGGGCCGATTCGCCTACGAGCAGTACTTC. Protein product: CASSRIVRQGRFAYEQYF.

V is TRBV6-4 and J is TRBJ2-3; 9 bases line up with TRBD1. The germline V gene has CDR1 MRHNA and CDR2 SNTAGT. This CDR3 is 15 amino acids long. With 4 bases clipped from V and 2 bases from J, the junction kept 4 bases outside the gene matches. CDR3 in amino acids: CASSAGTGHTDTQYF. The CDR3 nucleotides read TGTGCCAGCAGTGCTGGGACAGGGCACACAGATACGCAGTATTTT.

The chain joins TRBV28 to TRBJ2-7; 8 positions agree with TRBD2. The junction had 8 bases not matched to a gene; V was cut back by 1 base and J by 3 bases. The V gene's germline CDR1 is MDHEN and CDR2 SYDVKM. This CDR3 is 16 amino acids long. The CDR3 sequence is CASSLLSGGPVYEQYF. The DNA for the CDR3 is TGTGCCAGCAGTTTATTGTCGGGAGGGCCGGTCTACGAGCAGTACTTC.

V and J are TRBV14 and TRBJ2-5, with TRBD1 matching 11 bases. TRBJ2-7 explains the end of the DNA better; the J call may be wrong. The CDR3 extends over 15 amino acids. Germline V gene lookup returns CDR1 SGHDN and CDR2 FVKESK. The CDR3 protein is CASSQGDRGYYEQYF. The CDR3 DNA reads as TGTGCCAGCAGCCAAGGGGACAGGGGGTATTACGAGCAGTACTTC.

The chain is built from TRBV27 and TRBJ1-1; tentatively, D is TRBD1 (5 bases). The CDR3 is 13 amino acids. The V end was cut by 7 bases, the J end by 11 bases, with 20 bases between. Germline V gene sequence: CDR1 MNHEY, CDR2 SMNVEV (reference sequence). CDR3 nucleotides: TGTGCCAGCAAAGACAGTGCGGCAGATTTTGCTTTCTTT. Its translation: CASKDSAADFAFF.

The gene calls are TRBV7-2 and TRBJ1-1; possible D gene TRBD1, 5 bases. With 4 bases removed from V and 4 bases from J, the gap between germline ends came to 10 bases. Germline V gene sequence: CDR1 SGHTA, CDR2 FQGNSA. The CDR3 sequence is 13 residues long. CDR3 bases: TGTGCCAGCAGCTCTCCAGGGATCACTGAAGCTTTCTTT. This gives the protein CASSSPGITEAFF. The variable domain in full, with the rest retrieved from reference TRBV7-2 and TRBJ1-1, is GAGVSQSPSNKVTEKGKDVELRCDPISGHTALYWYRQSLGQGLEFLIYFQGNSAPDKSGLPSDRFSAERTGGSVSTLTIQRTQQEDSAVYLCASSSPGITEAFFGQGTRLTVV.

This clone was found once. This rearrangement joins TRBV5-4 to TRBJ2-2; 11 bases are a match to TRBD2. Trimming took 9 bases from V and 0 from J; bases not matched to a gene: 4. Germline loops: CDR1 SGHNT, CDR2 YYREEE (reference sequence). This CDR3 is 15 amino acids long. CDR3 sequence: CATEGLAANTGELFF. The CDR3 DNA sequence: TGTGCCACCGAGGGACTAGCGGCGAACACCGGGGAGCTGTTTTTT.

This sequence joins TRBV18 and TRBJ2-7; 11 bases agree with TRBD2. V dropped 8 bases and J dropped 1; count of bases not matched to a gene: 1. The CDR3 length is 13 residues. Per germline, CDR1 KGHSH and CDR2 LQKENI. Written as DNA, the CDR3 is TGTGCCAGCGGGACTAGCGGATCCTACGAGCAGTACTTC. It specifies CASGTSGSYEQYF.

This sequence joins TRBV6-4 and TRBJ2-1; 10 bases line up with TRBD2. The V and J ends lost 3 bases and 3 bases, in that order; junction bases with no gene match: 2. The CDR3 consists of 15 residues. Germline V gene lookup returns CDR1 MRHNA and CDR2 SNTAGT. CDR3 DNA sequence: TGTGCCAGCAGTGAGGTAGCGGGAGGCTACAATGAGCAGTTCTTC. Amino acids: CASSEVAGGYNEQFF.

In DNA form, the CDR3 reads TGTGCCATCGCAGGGAAGGGAGGATATGGCTACACCTTC. It translates to CAIAGKGGYGYTF. This chain joins TRBV11-2 and TRBJ1-2, with D tentatively TRBD1 (5 bases). The CDR3 is made up of 13 amino acids. Germline loops: CDR1 SGHAT, CDR2 FQNNGV. Trimming took 10 bases from V and 5 from J, leaving 17 bases between them.